Shown below are 23 T cell receptor beta chains from a single sample sequenced in a study of cytomegalovirus exposure and HLA in healthy donors. Use of 60 Vbeta and 13 Jbeta primers characterized the PCR. Generated by immunoSEQ multiplex PCR, the TCRdb table keeps only in-frame clones and is missing some. The repertoire holds 65,000 to 90,000 clones, with 72% as singletons. Sequenced sample: PBMCs. The origin of the receptors is a woman in her thirties or forties in good health and CMV-seropositive.

The chain is built from TRBV4-1 and TRBJ1-5, with D possibly being TRBD1 (6 bases). Trimming removed 1 base at V and 8 bases at J, with 15 bases between. The CDR3 spans 15 residues. Per the germline V gene, CDR1 is MGHRA and CDR2 is YSYEKL. CDR3 in amino acids: CASSQGTARREPQHF. In DNA, the CDR3 is TGCGCCAGCAGCCAAGGGACAGCGAGAAGGGAGCCCCAGCATTTT.

This sequence joins TRBV10-1 and TRBJ2-2; 10 bases align to TRBD1. CDR3 length: 15 residues. V shed 6 bases, J shed 4 bases, and the junction held 5 bases outside the gene matches. Germline CDR1 and CDR2: WNHNN and SYGVQD (reference sequence). The CDR3 region is CASSRDRGITGELFF. The CDR3, as DNA: TGCGCCAGCAGCCGGGACAGGGGTATCACCGGGGAGCTGTTTTTT.

This sequence joins TRBV10-3 and TRBJ1-5; possibly TRBD1 for D (5 bases). Trimming pared 4 bases from V and 9 bases from J, leaving 10 bases between. Germline assignment: CDR1 ENHRY and CDR2 SYGVKD. The CDR3 covers 12 residues. CDR3 sequence (DNA): TGTGCCATCAGTGGGGGGGAGGGGCCCCAGCATTTT. It codes for CAISGGEGPQHF.

This chain links TRBV4-1 with TRBJ1-5; no reliable D call. The CDR3 length is 14 residues. V dropped 4 bases and J dropped 6 bases, with 13 bases sitting between them. The V gene's germline CDR1 is MGHRA and CDR2 YSYEKL. CDR3 nucleotides: TGCGCCAGCAGCCGCGGCCCCTCGGGTCAGCCCCAGCATTTT. Translating gives CASSRGPSGQPQHF.

CDR3 coding DNA: TGTGCCAGCAGGGAGGGGAAGGGTGCGACTAATGAAAAACTGTTTTTT. Translated: CASREGKGATNEKLFF. The V gene is TRBV7-9, the J gene TRBJ1-4, with a weak D call TRBD1 (5 bases). Germline CDR1 reads SEHNR; CDR2 reads FQNEAQ (reference sequence). The CDR3 extends over 16 amino acids. Trimming pared 6 bases from V and 2 bases from J, leaving 16 bases between.

This clone was seen more than once but under ten times. The gene calls are TRBV19 and TRBJ2-7; possible D gene TRBD1, 5 bases. V was cut by 7 bases and J by 3 bases, with 10 bases left in between. This CDR3 has 12 residues. From germline, CDR1 is LNHDA and CDR2 SQIVND (reference sequence). The CDR3 loop is CASTDSYYEQYF. The CDR3 DNA is TGTGCCAGTACAGACAGTTACTACGAGCAGTACTTC.

The chain couples TRBV7-9 to TRBJ2-3; D unclear. The germline gives CDR1 SEHNR, CDR2 FQNEAQ (reference sequence). V was trimmed by 7 bases and J by 6 bases, leaving 8 bases between them. This CDR3 spans 11 amino acids. The CDR3 here is CASNQMDTQYF. CDR3 nucleotide sequence: TGTGCCAGCAACCAGATGGATACGCAGTATTTT. Based on the CDR3 plus reference TRBV7-9 and TRBJ2-3, the full variable domain is DTGVSQNPRHKITKRGQNVTFRCDPISEHNRLYWYRQTLGQGPEFLTYFQNEAQLEKSRLLSDRFSAERPKGSFSTLEIQRTEQGDSAMYLCASNQMDTQYFGPGTRLTVL.

The V call is TRBV5-1, the J call TRBJ2-6, with a possible D match to TRBD2 (5 bases). This CDR3 region has 18 residues. The germline V gene has CDR1 SGHRS and CDR2 YFSETQ. Trimming shortened V by 4 bases and J by 2 bases, and 19 bases separated the two germline ends. The CDR3 protein is CASSPAERGSAGANVLTF. The CDR3 nucleotides are TGCGCCAGCAGCCCCGCGGAACGGGGTTCCGCTGGGGCCAACGTCCTGACTTTC.

The rearrangement uses TRBV7-9 and TRBJ2-7, with 8 bases identical to TRBD1. V was pared by 5 bases and J by 6 bases, with 9 bases of the junction left unmatched. The V gene's germline CDR1 is SEHNR and CDR2 FQNEAQ (reference sequence). The CDR3 runs 14 residues. The CDR3 reads CASSLEFRGREQYF. In DNA form, the CDR3 reads TGTGCCAGCAGCCTCGAATTCAGGGGGCGCGAGCAGTACTTC.

Details on this clone: Other DNA sequences of this sample code for an identical CDR3. The chain carries TRBV11-2 and TRBJ1-1; D perhaps matches TRBD1 (5 bases). This CDR3 is 12 amino acids long. Germline V gene lookup returns CDR1 SGHAT and CDR2 FQNNGV. V lost 3 bases and J lost 4, with 6 bases in between. CDR3 protein: CASSFGGTEAFF. In DNA form, the CDR3 reads TGTGCCAGCAGCTTCGGGGGCACTGAAGCTTTCTTT.

This clone was counted between two and nine times. This rearrangement joins TRBV11-2 to TRBJ2-7, with D maybe TRBD2 (5 bases). CDR1 and CDR2 from the germline V gene are SGHAT and FQNNGV. CDR3 length equals 13 residues. V was shortened by 3 bases and J by 5 bases, with 11 bases between the two germline ends. CDR3 loop: CASSLEVTHEQYF. CDR3 coding DNA: TGTGCCAGCAGCTTGGAGGTCACCCACGAGCAGTACTTC.

In this sample, this clone turned up a few times. This sequence joins TRBV5-6 and TRBJ2-1; 9 bases map to TRBD1. Germline CDR1 and CDR2: SGHDT and YYEEEE. Trimming at V came to 4 bases and at J to 8 bases, leaving 10 bases not matched to a gene. CDR3 size: 15 residues. CDR3 DNA: TGTGCCAGCAGCCGTGGGGACAGGGCCGCCCATGAGCAGTTCTTC. It translates to CASSRGDRAAHEQFF. The variable domain in full, with the rest retrieved from reference TRBV5-6 and TRBJ2-1, is DAGVTQSPTHLIKTRGQQVTLRCSPKSGHDTVSWYQQALGQGPQFIFQYYEEEERQRGNFPDRFSGHQFPNYSSELNVNALLLGDSALYLCASSRGDRAAHEQFFGPGTRLTVL.

This clone was recorded a few times. The chain carries TRBV6-5 and TRBJ1-5; 7 bases line up with TRBD1. There are 15 residues in the CDR3. Germline-derived CDR1 and CDR2 are MNHEY and SVGAGI. The junction had 9 bases not matched to a gene; V was cut back by 5 bases and J by 5 bases. In DNA, the CDR3 is TGTGCCAGCAGTAACCTCCGGGACAGAGATCAGCCCCAGCATTTT. Translating gives CASSNLRDRDQPQHF.

The V call is TRBV6-1, the J call TRBJ2-1; 9 nucleotides match TRBD2. The CDR3 totals 15 residues. Germline CDR1 reads MNHNS; CDR2 reads SASEGT. J was trimmed by 8 bases and V by 8 bases; bases with no gene match: 13. The CDR3, as DNA: TGTGCCAGCTTAGCGTGGCGGGGGGGCCGATATGAGCAGTTCTTC. Encoded protein: CASLAWRGGRYEQFF.

The J gene is TRBJ2-7, the V gene TRBV23-1; TRBD1 aligns across 9 bases. TRBV23-1 is designated an ORF whose function remains uncertain. Trimming took 0 bases from V and 6 from J; bases not matched to a gene: 9. The CDR3 is made up of 16 amino acids. The CDR3 nucleotides read TGCGCCAGCAGTCAATCAGAACAGGGGGCGCCGAGCGAGCAGTACTTC. Translating gives CASSQSEQGAPSEQYF.

The chain carries TRBV27 and TRBJ1-3, with D maybe TRBD1 (6 bases). The CDR3 runs to 15 residues. The V and J ends lost 5 bases and 0 bases respectively, with 11 bases between them. CDR1 and CDR2 from the germline V gene are MNHEY and SMNVEV (reference sequence). CDR3 sequence: CASSPTGGSGNTIYF. In nucleotides, the CDR3 is TGTGCCAGCAGTCCGACAGGTGGCTCTGGAAACACCATATATTTT.

CDR3 bases: TGTGCCAGCATGGGGCCCTACACTTATGGCTACACCTTC. This codes for CASMGPYTYGYTF. The V call is TRBV6-1, the J call TRBJ1-2; possible D gene TRBD1, 5 bases. This CDR3 has 13 residues. Trimming pared 7 bases from V and 5 bases from J, leaving 14 bases between. Germline CDR1 reads MNHNS; CDR2 reads SASEGT.

The rearrangement uses TRBV5-1 and TRBJ2-7, with 8 bases that match TRBD1. Germline values: CDR1 SGHRS, CDR2 YFSETQ. With V trimmed by 2 bases and J by 2 bases, 6 bases remained unmatched. The CDR3 covers 15 residues. Written as DNA, the CDR3 is TGCGCCAGCAGCTTTCAGGGGGCTGGCCCCTACGAGCAGTACTTC. It codes for CASSFQGAGPYEQYF. The full variable domain, with the rest looked up from reference TRBV5-1 and TRBJ2-7, is KAGVTQTPRYLIKTRGQQVTLSCSPISGHRSVSWYQQTPGQGLQFLFEYFSETQRNKGNFPGRFSGRQFSNSRSEMNVSTLELGDSALYLCASSFQGAGPYEQYFGPGTRLTVT.

The V gene is TRBV2, the J gene TRBJ2-3; D is perhaps TRBD2 (5 bases). Trimming pared 3 bases from V and 0 bases from J, leaving 13 bases between. CDR1 and CDR2 from the germline V gene are SNHLY and FYNNEI. The CDR3 is made up of 16 amino acids. As DNA, the CDR3 is TGTGCCAGCAGTGACAGGTGGAGGCTGAGCACAGATACGCAGTATTTT. Its protein is CASSDRWRLSTDTQYF.

The chain joins TRBV9 to TRBJ2-5; 12 bases match TRBD2. CDR1 is SGDLS, CDR2 YYNGEE, per germline. CDR3 length: 16 residues. The trim removed 2 bases at V and 1 base at J, leaving 3 bases unmatched. The CDR3 loop is CASSVGGLAGQETQYF. The CDR3 DNA is TGTGCCAGCAGCGTTGGGGGACTAGCGGGCCAAGAGACCCAGTACTTC.

The chain joins TRBV6-1 to TRBJ2-5, with TRBD1 identical over 8 bases. Trimming removed 7 bases from V and 3 bases from J; junction bases left unmatched: 4. The CDR3 runs 13 residues. Per the germline V gene, CDR1 is MNHNS and CDR2 is SASEGT. This CDR3 is CASTGGPEETQYF. The CDR3 nucleotides read TGTGCCAGCACAGGGGGCCCGGAAGAGACCCAGTACTTC.

V is TRBV6-5 and J is TRBJ2-7; 7 positions agree with TRBD1. This CDR3 is built from 13 residues. Germline V CDR1 and CDR2: MNHEY, SVGAGI. V trimming: 7 bases; J trimming: 6 bases; junction bases outside the gene matches: 9. CDR3 loop: CASTGTDPSEQYF. CDR3 in DNA: TGTGCCAGCACCGGGACAGATCCGTCCGAGCAGTACTTC.

This clone turned up a few times. The rearrangement joins TRBV2 to TRBJ2-7, with 7 bases identical to TRBD1. CDR1 and CDR2 from the germline V gene are SNHLY and FYNNEI. The J segment lost 1 base and the V segment lost 4 bases, leaving 4 bases of the junction unmatched. The CDR3 spans 14 residues. Here the CDR3 DNA reads TGTGCCAGCAGTGGCCGGGACAGATCCTACGAGCAGTACTTC. Its protein is CASSGRDRSYEQYF.